The 9 T cell receptor beta chains below all came from one sample that was sequenced in a study of human T cells and chemical hapten exposure. TCRdb recomputed calls from the RACE reads with MiXCR, one row per CDR3 protein. The sample lists approximately 110,000 distinct CDR3 sequences; approximately 9.9% were seen once. Specified time point: patch test 1, 2 weeks after DPC sensitization. Noted treatment: therapeutic diphenylcyclopropenone sensitization with weekly scalp DPC. The sequencing used whole blood, collected in connection with sensitization to the hapten diphenylcyclopropenone (DPC). Every receptor here comes from a woman aged 40 to 55 with alopecia areata. Some clones in this sample may be carry-over from other donors' samples.

This clonotype was recorded at least ten times. The chain couples TRBV20-1 to TRBJ2-7; D is perhaps TRBD2 (5 bases). Germline V gene data show CDR1 as DFQATT and CDR2 as SNEGSKA (reference sequence). The V end was cut by 1 base, the J end by 5 bases, with 9 bases between. The CDR3 runs 12 residues. This CDR3 is CSARGLTDEQYF. CDR3 coding DNA: TGCAGTGCTAGAGGACTAACCGACGAGCAGTACTTC.

The chain links TRBV5-1 to TRBJ2-7; 14 nucleotides match TRBD2. The CDR3 runs to 18 residues. CDR1 is SGHRS and CDR2 is YFSETQ in the germline V gene. V was pared by 4 bases and J by 3 bases, with 12 bases of the junction left unmatched. The CDR3 region has the DNA TGCGCCAGCAGCCTGGGGGGACTAGCGGGAGCAAGGAGCTACGAGCAGTACTTC. Residues: CASSLGGLAGARSYEQYF.

This clonotype was seen repeatedly, ten times or more. The chain employs TRBV27 and TRBJ1-2; D is perhaps TRBD1 (5 bases). Germline V gene data show CDR1 as MNHEY and CDR2 as SMNVEV (reference sequence). V was clipped by 0 bases and J by 3 bases, with 17 bases between them. The CDR3 sequence is 17 residues long. The CDR3 loop reads CASSLSSQTVGHYGYTF. The DNA of the CDR3 is TGTGCCAGCAGTTTATCATCCCAGACAGTGGGCCACTATGGCTACACCTTC.

The chain carries TRBV12-3 or TRBV12-4 and TRBJ1-1, with D maybe TRBD1 (5 bases). Trimming removed 7 bases from V and 4 bases from J, with 13 bases in between. The CDR3 is made up of 13 amino acids. The CDR3 sequence: CASISGWVTEAFF. For the CDR3, the DNA is TGTGCCAGCATTTCAGGGTGGGTCACTGAAGCTTTCTTT.

This clonotype was detected a few times. The chain is built from TRBV27 and TRBJ1-1, with a tentative D call TRBD1 (5 bases). This CDR3 is built from 15 residues. Germline CDR1 MNHEY, CDR2 SMNVEV (reference sequence). Trimming cost V 6 bases and J 1 base, with 15 bases left between them. The CDR3, as DNA: TGTGCCAGCAGCCGTGGGGGGGAAGGGAACACTGAAGCTTTCTTT. Its translation is CASSRGGEGNTEAFF.

This clonotype was found a few times. The rearrangement joins TRBV5-5 to TRBJ1-5; 7 nucleotides align to TRBD1. V lost 0 bases and J lost 7; bases outside the gene matches: 7. Germline lookup yields CDR1 SGHKS and CDR2 YYEKEE (reference sequence). CDR3 size: 15 residues. DNA of the CDR3: TGTGCCAGCAGCTTGGGACTGCAGGGGGTGCAGCCCCAGCATTTT. This encodes CASSLGLQGVQPQHF.

This rearrangement joins TRBV11-1 to TRBJ2-3; D unclear. CDR1 is SGHAT and CDR2 is FQDESV in the germline V gene (reference sequence). V gave up 1 base and J gave up 2 bases, with 10 bases separating them. The CDR3 length is 15 residues. In DNA form, the CDR3 reads TGTGCCAGCAGCTTAGAGAGAGAACCCACAGATACGCAGTATTTT. Protein product: CASSLEREPTDTQYF.

This clonotype was picked up many times. The rearrangement joins TRBV5-1 to TRBJ2-3; 8 positions match TRBD2. With V trimmed by 2 bases and J by 1 base, 6 bases remained unmatched. This CDR3 has 16 residues. CDR1 is SGHRS, CDR2 YFSETQ, per germline. CDR3 in DNA: TGCGCCAGCAGCTTCCGGGAGGGCCGAGGCACAGATACGCAGTATTTT. Residues: CASSFREGRGTDTQYF.

The chain is built from TRBV7-2 and TRBJ2-1, with D unresolved. The CDR3 is 15 amino acids. Germline V gene lookup returns CDR1 SGHTA and CDR2 FQGNSA. Trimming removed 0 bases from V and 4 bases from J, with 10 bases in between. CDR3 sequence: CASSLAASTYNEQFF. The CDR3 DNA sequence: TGTGCCAGCAGCTTAGCGGCCAGCACGTACAATGAGCAGTTCTTC.